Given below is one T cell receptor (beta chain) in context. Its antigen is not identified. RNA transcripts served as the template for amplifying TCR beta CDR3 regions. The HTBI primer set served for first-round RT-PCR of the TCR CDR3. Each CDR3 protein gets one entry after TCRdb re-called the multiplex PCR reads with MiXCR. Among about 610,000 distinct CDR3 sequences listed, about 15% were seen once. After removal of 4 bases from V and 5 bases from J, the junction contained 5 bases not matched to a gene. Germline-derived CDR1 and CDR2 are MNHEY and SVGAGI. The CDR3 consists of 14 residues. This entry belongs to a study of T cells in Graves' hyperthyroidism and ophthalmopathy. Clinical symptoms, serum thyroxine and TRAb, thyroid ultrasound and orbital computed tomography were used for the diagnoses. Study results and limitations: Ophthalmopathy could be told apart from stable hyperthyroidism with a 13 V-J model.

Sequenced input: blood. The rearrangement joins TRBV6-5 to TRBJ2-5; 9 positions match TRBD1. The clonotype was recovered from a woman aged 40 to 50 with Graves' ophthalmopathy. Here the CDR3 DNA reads TGTGCCAGCAGTTCCCCCGACAGGGGGGAGACCCAGTACTTC. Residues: CASSSPDRGETQYF.